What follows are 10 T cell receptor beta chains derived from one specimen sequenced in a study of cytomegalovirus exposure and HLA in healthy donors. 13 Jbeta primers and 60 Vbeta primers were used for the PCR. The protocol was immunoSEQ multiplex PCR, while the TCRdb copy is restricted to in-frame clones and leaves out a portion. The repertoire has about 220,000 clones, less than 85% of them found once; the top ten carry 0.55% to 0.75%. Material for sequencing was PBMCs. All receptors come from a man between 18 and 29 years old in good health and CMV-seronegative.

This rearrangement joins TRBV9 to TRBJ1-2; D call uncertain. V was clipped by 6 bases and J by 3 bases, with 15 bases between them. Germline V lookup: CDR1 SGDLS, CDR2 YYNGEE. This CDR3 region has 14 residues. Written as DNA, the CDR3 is TGTGCCAGCACCCCGCAAGAGTACCACTATGGCTACACCTTC. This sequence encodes CASTPQEYHYGYTF.

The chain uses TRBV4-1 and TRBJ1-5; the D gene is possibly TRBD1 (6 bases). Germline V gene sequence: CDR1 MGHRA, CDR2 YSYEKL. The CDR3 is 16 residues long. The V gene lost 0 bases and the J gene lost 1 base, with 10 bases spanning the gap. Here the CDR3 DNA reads TGCGCCAGCAGCCAAGATTACAGGGTCAGCAATCAGCCCCAGCATTTT. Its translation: CASSQDYRVSNQPQHF.

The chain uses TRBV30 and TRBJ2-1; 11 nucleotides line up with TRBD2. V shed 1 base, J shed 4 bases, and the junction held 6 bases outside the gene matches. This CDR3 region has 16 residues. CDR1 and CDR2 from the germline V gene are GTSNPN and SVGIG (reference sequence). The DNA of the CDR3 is TGTGCCTGGAGTGCAAAAGGGACTAGCGGATACAATGAGCAGTTCTTC. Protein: CAWSAKGTSGYNEQFF.

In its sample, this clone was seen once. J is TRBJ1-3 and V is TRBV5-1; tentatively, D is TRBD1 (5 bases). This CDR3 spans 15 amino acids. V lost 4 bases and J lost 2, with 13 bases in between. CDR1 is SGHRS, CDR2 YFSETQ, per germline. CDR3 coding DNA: TGCGCCAGCAGCGAGGCAGGGTCTCCTGGAAACACCATATATTTT. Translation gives CASSEAGSPGNTIYF.

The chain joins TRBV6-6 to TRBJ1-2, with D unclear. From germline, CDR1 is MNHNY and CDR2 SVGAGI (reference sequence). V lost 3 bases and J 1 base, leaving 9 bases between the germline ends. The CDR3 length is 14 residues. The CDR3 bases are TGTGCCAGCAGTTATGCGGGGAATAACTATGGCTACACCTTC. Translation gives CASSYAGNNYGYTF.

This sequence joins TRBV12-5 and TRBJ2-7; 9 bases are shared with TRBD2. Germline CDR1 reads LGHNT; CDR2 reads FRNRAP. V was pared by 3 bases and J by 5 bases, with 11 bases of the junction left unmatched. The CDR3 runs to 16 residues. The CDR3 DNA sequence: TGTGCTAGTGGTTTTTGGCCCAAGCGGGAGGATAACGAGCAGTACTTC. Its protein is CASGFWPKREDNEQYF.

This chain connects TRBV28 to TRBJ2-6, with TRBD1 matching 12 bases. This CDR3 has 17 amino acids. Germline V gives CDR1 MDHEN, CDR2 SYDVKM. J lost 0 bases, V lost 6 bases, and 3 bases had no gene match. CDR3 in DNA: TGTGCCAGCAGGGGACAGGGGGCTATCTCTGGGGCCAACGTCCTGACTTTC. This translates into CASRGQGAISGANVLTF. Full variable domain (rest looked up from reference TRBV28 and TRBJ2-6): DVKVTQSSRYLVKRTGEKVFLECVQDMDHENMFWYRQDPGLGLRLIYFSYDVKMKEKGDIPEGYSVSREKKERFSLILESASTNQTSMYLCASRGQGAISGANVLTFGAGSRLTVL.

The CDR3 DNA reads TGTGCCAGCCAGGGTTGGGGCGGCGAGCAGTACTTC. Protein sequence: CASQGWGGEQYF. The chain recombines TRBV6-6 with TRBJ2-7, with D possibly TRBD1 on 5 matching bases. Trimming removed 8 bases at V and 6 bases at J, with 14 bases between. Germline CDR1 and CDR2: MNHNY and SVGAGI (reference sequence). The CDR3 length is 12 residues.

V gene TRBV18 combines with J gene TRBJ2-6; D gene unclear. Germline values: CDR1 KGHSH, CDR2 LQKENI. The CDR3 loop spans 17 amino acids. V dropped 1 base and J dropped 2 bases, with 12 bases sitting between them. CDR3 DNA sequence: TGTGCCAGCTCACCACTCGGGTACACTGCTGGGGCCAACGTCCTGACTTTC. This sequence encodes CASSPLGYTAGANVLTF.

The CDR3 region has the DNA TGTGCCAGCAGCCGGGACAATTGGAACTATGGCTACACCTTC. Amino acid sequence: CASSRDNWNYGYTF. The gene calls are TRBV7-8 and TRBJ1-2; D is possibly TRBD1 (6 bases). The CDR3 is made up of 14 amino acids. Germline V lookup: CDR1 SGHVS, CDR2 FQNEAQ. The V gene lost 5 bases and the J gene lost 2 bases, with 12 bases spanning the gap.